This TCR beta chain comes out of a study of response to subunit inactivated influenza vaccine. Points from the study as a whole: The study's authors posited that every seasonal influenza vaccination enlists few new T cells.

On this clonotype: Its matching antigen is unknown.

TCRdb reprocessed the RT-PCR reads with MiXCR, giving one entry per CDR3 protein. The sample yields approximately 530,000 distinct CDR3 sequences, roughly 8.2% seen once. Trimming took 4 bases from V and 4 from J, leaving 12 bases between them. The CDR3 covers 14 residues. Germline V gene sequence: CDR1 SGDLS, CDR2 YYNGEE. This rearrangement joins TRBV9 to TRBJ2-1; D gene uncertain. The source material was PBMCs from blood, sampled less than 30 months after vaccination. This clonotype originated in a man aged 50 to 69 who received an inactivated influenza vaccine. CDR3 nucleotides: TGTGCCAGCAGCCCTAGTCTCTTTTACAATGAGCAGTTCTTC. Amino acid sequence: CASSPSLFYNEQFF. Based on the CDR3 plus reference TRBV9 and TRBJ2-1, the full variable domain is DSGVTQTPKHLITATGQRVTLRCSPRSGDLSVYWYQQSLDQGLQFLIQYYNGEERAKGNILERFSAQQFPDLHSELNLSSLELGDSALYFCASSPSLFYNEQFFGPGTRLTVL.